This TCR beta chain stems from a study of T cell changes during pregnancy in multiple sclerosis. The CDR3 is 17 amino acids. Germline V gives CDR1 MGHRA, CDR2 YSYEKL. The V and J ends lost 2 bases and 2 bases, in that order; junction bases with no gene match: 9. The table came from immunoSEQ multiplex PCR; TCRdb's copy has only in-frame clones and leaves some out. Of about 36,000 clones listed, around 93% are singletons. The sequencing here drew on CD4+ T cells from peripheral blood mononuclear cells, taken in the first trimester of pregnancy. The origin of this receptor is a female donor with multiple sclerosis, enrolled in a pregnancy study. This chain uses TRBV4-1 with TRBJ2-1; 7 bases fit TRBD2. CDR3 amino acids: CASSQRGQRGAYNEQFF. The CDR3 DNA follows: TGCGCCAGCAGCCAACGCGGCCAGCGGGGCGCCTACAATGAGCAGTTCTTC.